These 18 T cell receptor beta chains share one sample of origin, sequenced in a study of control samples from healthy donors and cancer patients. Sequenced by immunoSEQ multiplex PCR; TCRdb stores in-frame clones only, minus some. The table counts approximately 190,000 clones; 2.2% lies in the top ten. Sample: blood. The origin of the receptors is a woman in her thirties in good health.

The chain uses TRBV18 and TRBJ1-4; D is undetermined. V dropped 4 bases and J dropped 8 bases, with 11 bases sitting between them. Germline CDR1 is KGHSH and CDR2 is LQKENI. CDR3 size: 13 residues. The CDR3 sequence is CASSLHPGEKLFF. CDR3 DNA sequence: TGTGCCAGCTCACTTCATCCCGGGGAAAAACTGTTTTTT.

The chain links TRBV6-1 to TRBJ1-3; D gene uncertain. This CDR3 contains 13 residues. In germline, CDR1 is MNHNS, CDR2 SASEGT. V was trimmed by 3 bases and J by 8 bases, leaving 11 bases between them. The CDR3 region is CASSEPPGDTIYF. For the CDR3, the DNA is TGTGCCAGCAGTGAGCCCCCCGGGGACACCATATATTTT.

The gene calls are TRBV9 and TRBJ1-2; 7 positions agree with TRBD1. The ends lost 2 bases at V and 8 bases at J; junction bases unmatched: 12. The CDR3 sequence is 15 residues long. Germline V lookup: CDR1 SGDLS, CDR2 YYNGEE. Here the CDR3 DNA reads TGTGCCAGCAGCGTTAGTGGGACAGAGGTTTTGGGCTACACCTTC. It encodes CASSVSGTEVLGYTF.

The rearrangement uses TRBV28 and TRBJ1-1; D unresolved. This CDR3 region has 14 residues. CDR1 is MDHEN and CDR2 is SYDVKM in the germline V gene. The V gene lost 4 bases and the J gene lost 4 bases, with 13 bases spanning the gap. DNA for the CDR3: TGTGCCAGCAGTTCACTGACGGGCAGCACTGAAGCTTTCTTT. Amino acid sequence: CASSSLTGSTEAFF. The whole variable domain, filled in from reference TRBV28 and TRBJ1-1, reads DVKVTQSSRYLVKRTGEKVFLECVQDMDHENMFWYRQDPGLGLRLIYFSYDVKMKEKGDIPEGYSVSREKKERFSLILESASTNQTSMYLCASSSLTGSTEAFFGQGTRLTVV.

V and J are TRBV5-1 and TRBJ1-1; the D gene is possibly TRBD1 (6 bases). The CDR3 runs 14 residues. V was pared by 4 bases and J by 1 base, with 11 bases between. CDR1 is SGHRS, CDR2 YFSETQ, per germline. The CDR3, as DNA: TGCGCCAGCAGCGAAGGGACACAGAACACTGAAGCTTTCTTT. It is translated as CASSEGTQNTEAFF.

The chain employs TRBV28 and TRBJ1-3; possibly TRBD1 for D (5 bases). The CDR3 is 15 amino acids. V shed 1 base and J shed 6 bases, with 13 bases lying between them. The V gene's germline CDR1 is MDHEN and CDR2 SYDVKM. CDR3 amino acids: CASSLSGSELNTIYF. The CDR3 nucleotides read TGTGCCAGCAGTTTATCAGGGTCGGAGTTAAACACCATATATTTT.

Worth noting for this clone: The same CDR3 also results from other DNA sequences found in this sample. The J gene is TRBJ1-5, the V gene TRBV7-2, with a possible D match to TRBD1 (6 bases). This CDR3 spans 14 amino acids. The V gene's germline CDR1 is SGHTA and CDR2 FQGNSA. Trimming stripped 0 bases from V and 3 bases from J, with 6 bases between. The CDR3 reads CASSLAGANQPQHF. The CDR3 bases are TGTGCCAGCAGCTTAGCGGGGGCCAATCAGCCCCAGCATTTT.

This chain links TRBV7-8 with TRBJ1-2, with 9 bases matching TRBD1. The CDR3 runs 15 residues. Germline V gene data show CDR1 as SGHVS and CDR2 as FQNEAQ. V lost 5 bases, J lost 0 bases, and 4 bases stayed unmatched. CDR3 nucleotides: TGTGCCAGCAGCCTGGACAGGGGACCTAACTATGGCTACACCTTC. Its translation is CASSLDRGPNYGYTF.

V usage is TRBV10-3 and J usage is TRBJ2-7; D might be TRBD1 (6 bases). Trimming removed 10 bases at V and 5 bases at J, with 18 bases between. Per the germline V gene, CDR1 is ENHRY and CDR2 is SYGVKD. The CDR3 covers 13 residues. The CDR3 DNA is TGTGCCACGCAAGGGACAAAGAGGAACGAGCAGTACTTC. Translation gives CATQGTKRNEQYF.

CDR3 DNA sequence: TGTGCCAGCAGTCCCTTTGGGGGCCAAGAGACCCAGTACTTC. It translates to CASSPFGGQETQYF. The chain has TRBV7-9 and TRBJ2-5; D tentatively fits TRBD1 or TRBD2 (5 bases each). Looked up from germline, CDR1 is SEHNR and CDR2 is FQNEAQ (reference sequence). The V and J ends lost 6 bases and 1 base respectively, with 12 bases between them. The length of the CDR3 is 14 residues. The full variable domain, in which reference TRBV7-9 and TRBJ2-5 provide the parts outside the CDR3, is DTGVSQNPRHKITKRGQNVTFRCDPISEHNRLYWYRQTLGQGPEFLTYFQNEAQLEKSRLLSDRFSAERPKGSFSTLEIQRTEQGDSAMYLCASSPFGGQETQYFGPGTRLLVL.

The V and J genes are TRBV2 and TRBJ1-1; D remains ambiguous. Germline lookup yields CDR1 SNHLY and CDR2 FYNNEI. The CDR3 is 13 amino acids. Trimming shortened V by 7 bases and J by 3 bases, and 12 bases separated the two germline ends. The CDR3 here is CASIEAMDTEAFF. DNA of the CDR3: TGTGCCAGCATCGAGGCTATGGACACTGAAGCTTTCTTT.

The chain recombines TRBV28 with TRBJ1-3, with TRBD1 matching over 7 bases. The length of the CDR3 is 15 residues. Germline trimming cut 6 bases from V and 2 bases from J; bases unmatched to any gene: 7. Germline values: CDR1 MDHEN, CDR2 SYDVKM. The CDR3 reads CASRPRDRAGNTIYF. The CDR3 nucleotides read TGTGCCAGCAGACCACGGGACAGAGCTGGAAACACCATATATTTT.

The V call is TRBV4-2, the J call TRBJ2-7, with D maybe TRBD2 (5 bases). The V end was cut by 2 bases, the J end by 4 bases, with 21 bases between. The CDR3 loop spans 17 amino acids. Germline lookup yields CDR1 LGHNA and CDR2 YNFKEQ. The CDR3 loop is CASSQLGNSGLAYEQYF. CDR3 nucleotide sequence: TGTGCCAGCAGCCAACTGGGGAATTCGGGCCTAGCTTACGAGCAGTACTTC.

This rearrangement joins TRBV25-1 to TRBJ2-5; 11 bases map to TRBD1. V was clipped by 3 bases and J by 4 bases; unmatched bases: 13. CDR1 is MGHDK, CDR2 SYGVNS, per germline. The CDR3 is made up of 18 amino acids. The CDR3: CASSDPPPDRGLRETQYF. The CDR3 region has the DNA TGTGCCAGCAGTGACCCCCCCCCGGACAGGGGGCTTAGAGAGACCCAGTACTTC.

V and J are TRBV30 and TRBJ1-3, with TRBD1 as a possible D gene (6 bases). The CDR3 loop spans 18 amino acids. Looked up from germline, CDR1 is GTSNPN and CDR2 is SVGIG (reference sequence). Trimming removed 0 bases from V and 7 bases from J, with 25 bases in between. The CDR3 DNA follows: TGTGCCTGGAGTGTACCGGTTTGGGCAGGGGAGTCTTGGAACACCATATATTTT. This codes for CAWSVPVWAGESWNTIYF.

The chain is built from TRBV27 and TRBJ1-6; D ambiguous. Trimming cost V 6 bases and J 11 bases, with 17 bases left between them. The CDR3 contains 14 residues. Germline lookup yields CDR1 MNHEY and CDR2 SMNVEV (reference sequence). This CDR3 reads CASRTRASGTPLHF. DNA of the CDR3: TGTGCCAGCAGAACACGAGCCTCAGGTACACCCCTCCACTTT.

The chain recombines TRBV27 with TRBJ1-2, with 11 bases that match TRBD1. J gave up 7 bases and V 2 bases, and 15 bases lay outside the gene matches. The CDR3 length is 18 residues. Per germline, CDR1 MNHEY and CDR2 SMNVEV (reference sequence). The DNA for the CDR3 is TGTGCCAGCAGTTTAAGGGTATTGAGGGGACAGGGGGACGGTGGCTACACCTTC. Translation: CASSLRVLRGQGDGGYTF.

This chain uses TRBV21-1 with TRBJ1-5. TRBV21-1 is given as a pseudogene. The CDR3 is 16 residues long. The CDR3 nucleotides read TGTGCCAGCAGCAAAGAGTCCAGGGAGGGCAATCAGCCCCAGCATTTT. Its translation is CASSKESREGNQPQHF.